This TCR beta chain was retrieved from a study of Ad26.COV2.S vaccination and SARS-CoV-2 variants. Comment on this clone: Its specificity is not known.

The CDR3 spans 13 residues. Germline CDR1 and CDR2: SNHLY and FYNNEI. The trim removed 6 bases at V and 6 bases at J, leaving 3 bases unmatched. Treatment: around 19 received Ad26.COV2.S at low or high dose, single or two shots; roughly five received placebo; per-sample allocation not given. Following the first vaccine or placebo injection, samples were taken on day 63. General study results and limits: Vaccinated individuals (as opposed to placebo recipients) had higher spike-specific TCR breadth.

TCRdb's table, derived via immunoSEQ multiplex PCR, lists solely in-frame clones and lacks some. Seen here are 350,000 to 500,000 clones, over 75% observed once, and the top ten hold 9% to 15%. The sequence was obtained from a person aged 18-65 years who received the Ad26.COV2.S COVID-19 vaccine or a placebo. The input for sequencing was peripheral blood, taken in a trial of Ad26.COV2.S vaccine versus placebo. The chain couples TRBV2 to TRBJ2-3; 10 bases are a match to TRBD1. The CDR3, as DNA: TGTGCCAGCAGGGGACAGGGGTGGGATACGCAGTATTTT. It specifies CASRGQGWDTQYF. The full variable domain, its missing parts supplied by reference TRBV2 and TRBJ2-3, is EPEVTQTPSHQVTQMGQEVILRCVPISNHLYFYWYRQILGQKVEFLVSFYNNEISEKSEIFDDQFSVERPDGSNFTLKIRSTKLEDSAMYFCASRGQGWDTQYFGPGTRLTVL.